The 23 T cell receptor beta chains below were found in one sample sequenced in a study of CD8 T cells in Susac syndrome. The RNA input was 0.5 to 1 ug, and it was reverse transcribed with random hexamers. TCRdb re-called the immunoSEQ multiplex PCR reads through MiXCR, storing one row per CDR3 protein. The sample has tens of thousands of distinct CDR3 sequences; roughly 93% are singletons. What was sequenced was CD8+ T cells from PBMCs. These receptors came from a human donor in good health.

The V and J genes are TRBV27 and TRBJ2-7; 9 nucleotides agree with TRBD1. J lost 3 bases, V lost 5 bases, and 5 bases had no gene match. This CDR3 region has 14 residues. From germline, CDR1 is MNHEY and CDR2 SMNVEV (reference sequence). CDR3 nucleotide sequence: TGTGCCAGCAGTCCCGGGACAGGGTTCTACGAGCAGTACTTC. This codes for CASSPGTGFYEQYF.

The chain employs TRBV6-6 and TRBJ1-1; maybe TRBD1 (5 bases). V shed 4 bases and J shed 14 bases, with 14 bases lying between them. CDR1 is MNHNY and CDR2 is SVGAGI in the germline V gene (reference sequence). The CDR3 has 11 residues. Here the CDR3 reads CASSFGGEGFF. The CDR3 DNA is TGTGCCAGCAGTTTTGGAGGGGAAGGATTCTTT.

The V call is TRBV28, the J call TRBJ1-5; D is unclear. The germline V gene encodes CDR1 MDHEN and CDR2 SYDVKM. The CDR3 runs 15 residues. The V end was cut by 3 bases, the J end by 5 bases, with 14 bases between. The CDR3 DNA sequence: TGTGCCAGCAGTTTCAGGTTACCAGGAGATCAGCCCCAGCATTTT. Amino acids: CASSFRLPGDQPQHF.

The rearrangement joins TRBV20-1 to TRBJ2-1, with D hard to call. V lost 1 base and J lost 4, with 5 bases in between. The CDR3 sequence is 12 residues long. Germline V gives CDR1 DFQATT, CDR2 SNEGSKA (reference sequence). The CDR3 protein is CSARGLYNEQFF. CDR3 DNA sequence: TGCAGTGCTAGAGGTCTGTACAATGAGCAGTTCTTC.

The chain combines TRBV29-1 with TRBJ1-1; D might be TRBD1 (6 bases). The CDR3 length is 14 residues. Between the trimmed V and J ends, which lost 5 bases and 0 bases, there was a span of 13 bases. Germline CDR1 SQVTM, CDR2 ANQGSEA. The CDR3 sequence: CSVQLTGMNTEAFF. The CDR3 nucleotides are TGCAGCGTTCAATTGACAGGTATGAACACTGAAGCTTTCTTT.

J is TRBJ2-7 and V is TRBV7-6; D is perhaps TRBD2 (6 bases). V lost 0 bases, J lost 6 bases, and 6 bases lay in between. The CDR3 totals 12 residues. CDR1 and CDR2 from the germline V gene are SGHVS and FNYEAQ. The CDR3 region is CASSLAEGEQYF. The CDR3 DNA sequence: TGTGCCAGCAGCTTAGCGGAGGGCGAGCAGTACTTC.

The rearrangement uses TRBV9 and TRBJ2-7; the D gene is possibly TRBD2 (5 bases). CDR1 is SGDLS and CDR2 is YYNGEE in the germline V gene. The length of the CDR3 is 17 residues. The CDR3 DNA reads TGTGCATCCGGACTTTCCGCAGAGAGCTTCAGCTCCTACGAGCAGTACTTC. It specifies CASGLSAESFSSYEQYF.

In DNA form, the CDR3 reads TGTGCCAGCAGCTCGCGCGCGGGTACGAACACTGAAGCTTTCTTT. This gives the protein CASSSRAGTNTEAFF. The chain couples TRBV28 to TRBJ1-1; no reliable D call. Trimming took 6 bases from V and 1 from J, leaving 15 bases between them. Germline V gene lookup returns CDR1 MDHEN and CDR2 SYDVKM. There are 15 residues in the CDR3.

The V and J genes are TRBV29-1 and TRBJ1-2, with D tentatively TRBD1 (5 bases). CDR1 and CDR2 from the germline V gene are SQVTM and ANQGSEA. The V end lost 6 bases, the J end lost 3 bases, and 8 bases lay between the germline ends. This CDR3 has 11 residues. CDR3 region: CSVQGDYGYTF. The CDR3 nucleotides are TGCAGCGTCCAGGGTGACTATGGCTACACCTTC.

The chain links TRBV24-1 to TRBJ2-1; unclear D gene. This CDR3 has 16 residues. Between the trimmed V and J ends, which lost 5 bases and 4 bases, there was a span of 17 bases. Germline V CDR1 and CDR2: KGHDR, SFDVKD. CDR3 nucleotides: TGTGCCACCAGTGCCTCTTCCGGCGTGGAGTACAATGAGCAGTTCTTC. This gives the protein CATSASSGVEYNEQFF.

CDR3: CSARPPLRGDSYEQYF. CDR3 nucleotides: TGCAGTGCTAGGCCCCCCCTTCGGGGGGACTCCTACGAGCAGTACTTC. The chain employs TRBV20-1 and TRBJ2-7; 7 bases match TRBD2. The germline V gene encodes CDR1 DFQATT and CDR2 SNEGSKA (reference sequence). The CDR3 has 16 residues. Trimming cost V 3 bases and J 0 bases; bases outside gene matches: 11.

V and J are TRBV9 and TRBJ1-1; the D gene is possibly TRBD1 (6 bases). Germline V gives CDR1 SGDLS, CDR2 YYNGEE. Trimming removed 3 bases from V and 1 base from J, with 19 bases in between. The CDR3 is made up of 17 amino acids. The CDR3 DNA sequence: TGTGCCAGCAGCGCAGACTTGAGAGGGGGGACGAACACTGAAGCTTTCTTT. Protein product: CASSADLRGGTNTEAFF.

This sequence joins TRBV25-1 and TRBJ1-1; unclear D gene. V lost 7 bases to trimming and J lost 7 bases, with 13 bases between them. CDR1 and CDR2 from the germline V gene are MGHDK and SYGVNS. This CDR3 is 12 amino acids long. CDR3: CASTAFIGEAFF. The DNA for the CDR3 is TGTGCCAGCACGGCGTTTATTGGTGAAGCTTTCTTT.

The chain is built from TRBV25-1 and TRBJ2-5, with D unclear. The CDR3 is 14 residues long. Trimming left V 3 bases short and J 5 bases short, with 13 bases between. Germline V gene data show CDR1 as MGHDK and CDR2 as SYGVNS. Here the CDR3 DNA reads TGTGCCAGCAGTGACCAAGTCCTTGTGGAGACCCAGTACTTC. Its translation is CASSDQVLVETQYF.

This clonotype was counted a single time. This chain uses TRBV5-4 with TRBJ2-5; D is perhaps TRBD1 (5 bases). The CDR3 runs to 15 residues. V gave up 0 bases and J gave up 3 bases, with 12 bases separating them. Germline values: CDR1 SGHNT, CDR2 YYREEE (reference sequence). As DNA, the CDR3 is TGTGCCAGCAGCTTGGGTTTAGGGGAAGAAGAGACCCAGTACTTC. Amino acid sequence: CASSLGLGEEETQYF.

V usage is TRBV29-1 and J usage is TRBJ2-3; TRBD2 aligns across 7 bases. With 5 bases clipped from V and 2 bases from J, the junction kept 4 bases outside the gene matches. The germline CDR1 and CDR2 sequences are SQVTM and ANQGSEA. This CDR3 is built from 13 residues. Here the CDR3 reads CSVRGSNTDTQYF. In nucleotides, the CDR3 is TGCAGCGTTCGCGGGAGTAACACAGATACGCAGTATTTT.

The chain has TRBV19 and TRBJ1-1, with D unclear. V was trimmed by 5 bases and J by 4 bases, leaving 8 bases between them. The CDR3 covers 12 residues. The V gene's germline CDR1 is LNHDA and CDR2 SQIVND (reference sequence). The CDR3 protein is CASSGRPTEAFF. The CDR3 DNA reads TGTGCCAGTAGTGGACGGCCCACTGAAGCTTTCTTT.

This clonotype showed up just once. The chain has TRBV4-3 and TRBJ2-3; 8 bases match TRBD2. The CDR3 extends over 15 amino acids. Germline loops: CDR1 LGHNA, CDR2 YSLEER. With 5 bases clipped from V and 4 bases from J, the junction kept 8 bases outside the gene matches. CDR3 sequence (DNA): TGCGCCAGCAGCGAACGGGGGGGCACGGCAGATACGCAGTATTTT. Protein: CASSERGGTADTQYF.

The table lists this clonotype with a count of one. V usage is TRBV7-2 and J usage is TRBJ2-1; perhaps TRBD2 as D (5 bases). The CDR3 is 16 residues long. The V end was cut by 2 bases, the J end by 4 bases, with 15 bases between. The germline V gene encodes CDR1 SGHTA and CDR2 FQGNSA. CDR3 loop: CASSLFVGMRYNEQFF. The DNA of the CDR3 is TGTGCCAGCAGCTTATTTGTCGGGATGCGGTACAATGAGCAGTTCTTC. Combining the CDR3 with reference TRBV7-2 and TRBJ2-1 gives the whole variable domain GAGVSQSPSNKVTEKGKDVELRCDPISGHTALYWYRQSLGQGLEFLIYFQGNSAPDKSGLPSDRFSAERTGGSVSTLTIQRTQQEDSAVYLCASSLFVGMRYNEQFFGPGTRLTVL.

The chain joins TRBV12-3 or TRBV12-4 to TRBJ1-3; no reliable D call. The ends were cut back, 4 bases at V and 4 bases at J, with 8 bases in the middle. There are 13 residues in the CDR3. CDR3 coding DNA: TGTGCCAGCAGTTCCATCAGGGGAAACACCATATATTTT. Its protein is CASSSIRGNTIYF.

The rearrangement links TRBV9 to TRBJ2-7, with D maybe TRBD2 (5 bases). Germline V gene data show CDR1 as SGDLS and CDR2 as YYNGEE. Trimming pared 2 bases from V and 0 bases from J, leaving 15 bases between. The CDR3 loop spans 16 amino acids. CDR3 nucleotides: TGTGCCAGCAGCGTCAACGGGGTAGCCAACTCCTACGAGCAGTACTTC. It specifies CASSVNGVANSYEQYF.

V is TRBV4-3 and J is TRBJ2-7; TRBD1 aligns across 8 bases. With V trimmed by 0 bases and J by 4 bases, 5 bases remained unmatched. Germline V gene lookup returns CDR1 LGHNA and CDR2 YSLEER. CDR3 size: 15 residues. The CDR3 region is CASSQDSGGLYEQYF. In DNA, the CDR3 is TGCGCCAGCAGCCAAGATTCAGGGGGCTTATACGAGCAGTACTTC.

The count of this clonotype is one. This chain connects TRBV27 to TRBJ2-4, with 7 nucleotides matching TRBD1. The CDR3 has 15 residues. Germline trimming cut 4 bases from V and 9 bases from J; bases unmatched to any gene: 12. Germline V gene sequence: CDR1 MNHEY, CDR2 SMNVEV (reference sequence). The CDR3 protein is CASSSRTGDIGIQYF. The CDR3 bases are TGTGCCAGCAGTTCGCGGACAGGCGACATCGGCATTCAGTACTTC.